These 32 T cell receptor beta chains originate from one sample sequenced in a study of T cell repertoires in cytomegalovirus infection. TCRdb re-called the reads with MiXCR, one entry per CDR3 protein. The table lists some 680,000 distinct CDR3 sequences, 35% to 45% of them singletons. The sequenced sample was PBMCs. The receptors stem from a human donor in good health (CMV status not recorded). Some clones in this sample may be carry-over from other donors' samples.

The CDR3, as DNA: TGTGCCAGCAGTTTATCCAAAAACAATGAGCAGTTCTTC. Encoded protein: CASSLSKNNEQFF. The chain recombines TRBV27 with TRBJ2-1; D remains ambiguous. The CDR3 runs 13 residues. From germline, CDR1 is MNHEY and CDR2 SMNVEV (reference sequence). The V end was cut by 0 bases, the J end by 5 bases, with 5 bases between.

This clonotype has only a few counts. Here the CDR3 DNA reads TGTGCCAGCAGCTTCGGGGGGCGAGGGGCAGATACGCAGTATTTT. Residues: CASSFGGRGADTQYF. The chain couples TRBV7-3 to TRBJ2-3; TRBD2 might be the D (7 bases). Germline V gives CDR1 SGHTA, CDR2 FQGTGA. This CDR3 contains 15 residues. The ends were cut back, 3 bases at V and 4 bases at J, with 14 bases in the middle.

The chain employs TRBV20-1 and TRBJ2-5; the D is unclear. The V gene's germline CDR1 is DFQATT and CDR2 SNEGSKA (reference sequence). This CDR3 spans 8 amino acids. Trimming removed 1 base at V and 13 bases at J, with 4 bases between. The CDR3, as DNA: TGCAGTGCTAGAGTTGGGTACTTC. As protein: CSARVGYF.

This clonotype was observed once. At one end, the junction sequence differs from germline, possibly due to a read error. The CDR3 DNA reads as TGTGCCAGCAGCTTATCTACGGGGCGCACAGAGACGCAGTATTTT. This sequence encodes CASSLSTGRTETQYF. The chain recombines TRBV7-2 with TRBJ2-3; either TRBD1 or TRBD2 may fit D (5 bases each). The CDR3 loop spans 15 amino acids. Germline CDR1 SGHTA, CDR2 FQGNSA.

Concerning this clonotype: One end of the junction varies from germline; a read error may be responsible. J is TRBJ2-7 and V is TRBV7-2, with unresolved D. Germline assignment: CDR1 SGHTA and CDR2 FQGNSA. CDR3 length: 15 amino acids. The CDR3 nucleotides read TGTGCCAGCAGCTCCCGTGTTGTCGGTTCCTACGGGCAGTACTTC. Translating gives CASSSRVVGSYGQYF.

CDR3 sequence (DNA): TGTGCCAGCAGTTATCGGATAGAGAAGTCTAATGGCTACACCTTC. Its translation is CASSYRIEKSNGYTF. This sequence joins TRBV6-2 or TRBV6-3 and TRBJ1-2; D unclear. From germline, CDR1 is MNHEY and CDR2 SVGEGT. The V and J ends lost 3 bases and 6 bases respectively, with 17 bases between them. The CDR3 totals 15 residues.

Worth noting for this clonotype: Compared with germline, one end of the junction differs, possibly owing to a read error. This sequence joins TRBV7-2 and TRBJ2-2; weak D call: TRBD2 (5 bases). Germline CDR1 is SGHTA and CDR2 is FQGNSA. The CDR3 loop spans 13 amino acids. In DNA, the CDR3 is TGTTCCAGAAGCCTAATACCGGACGGGGAGATGTTTTTT. Its translation: CSRSLIPDGEMFF.

The chain employs TRBV27 and TRBJ2-1; maybe TRBD1 (5 bases). Germline CDR1 is MNHEY and CDR2 is SMNVEV (reference sequence). The CDR3 consists of 15 residues. V lost 1 base, J lost 4 bases, and 11 bases lay in between. In DNA form, the CDR3 reads TGTGCCAGCAGTTTATGCCCTGACAGATACAATGAGCAGTTCTTC. Translated: CASSLCPDRYNEQFF.

The chain uses TRBV7-3 and TRBJ2-1, with D perhaps TRBD1 (6 bases). Germline V gene sequence: CDR1 SGHTA, CDR2 FQGTGA. The CDR3 totals 13 residues. V was pared by 3 bases and J by 13 bases, with 16 bases between. The CDR3 DNA sequence: TGTGCCAGCAGCTTTTCAGGGGTCAACCGTCAGTTCTTC. Translated, it gives CASSFSGVNRQFF. The variable domain in full, with the rest retrieved from reference TRBV7-3 and TRBJ2-1, is GAGVSQTPSNKVTEKGKYVELRCDPISGHTALYWYRQSLGQGPEFLIYFQGTGAADDSGLPNDRFFAVRPEGSVSTLKIQRTERGDSAVYLCASSFSGVNRQFFGPGTRLTVL.

This chain joins TRBV15 and TRBJ1-5, with D unresolved. This CDR3 comprises 13 residues. V was clipped by 4 bases and J by 5 bases, with 9 bases between them. Germline V gene lookup returns CDR1 LNHNV and CDR2 YYDKDF (reference sequence). CDR3 amino acids: CATSNGQDQPQHF. DNA of the CDR3: TGTGCCACCAGCAACGGCCAGGATCAGCCCCAGCATTTT.

The V gene is TRBV9, the J gene TRBJ2-1, with 8 positions matching TRBD2. J lost 4 bases, V lost 2 bases, and 5 bases had no gene match. The CDR3 is 15 amino acids. CDR1 is SGDLS, CDR2 YYNGEE, per germline. CDR3 nucleotide sequence: TGTGCCAGCAGCGTGATAGCGGGGACTTACAATGAGCAGTTCTTC. Translating gives CASSVIAGTYNEQFF.

Points on this clonotype: Being one base from a much bigger clone, this may be a read error. J is TRBJ1-5 and V is TRBV7-2, with a tentative D call TRBD1 (6 bases). The CDR3 totals 16 residues. Germline V gene lookup returns CDR1 SGHTA and CDR2 FQGNSA. CDR3: CVSSPNPRGYYQPQHF. In nucleotides, the CDR3 is TGTGTCAGCAGCCCCAATCCCAGGGGTTATTATCAGCCCCAGCATTTT.

This chain joins TRBV7-9 and TRBJ2-1; possible D gene TRBD2, 5 bases. The V end was cut by 3 bases, the J end by 7 bases, with 13 bases between. Germline-derived CDR1 and CDR2 are SEHNR and FQNEAQ (reference sequence). This CDR3 region has 14 residues. The CDR3 reads CASSLGVSGNEQFF. DNA for the CDR3: TGTGCCAGCAGCTTGGGAGTGTCCGGGAATGAGCAGTTCTTC.

This CDR3 is CASSFLAAGSADTQYF. The CDR3 DNA sequence: TGTGCCAGCAGTTTTCTTGCGGCAGGATCAGCAGATACGCAGTATTTT. This chain connects TRBV12-3 or TRBV12-4 to TRBJ2-3; D is unclear. The CDR3 is 16 residues long. V was pared by 3 bases and J by 4 bases, with 17 bases between.

This rearrangement joins TRBV6-6 to TRBJ2-2; a weak D match, TRBD2 (7 bases). This CDR3 has 15 amino acids. Germline-derived CDR1 and CDR2 are MNHNY and SVGAGI (reference sequence). V was shortened by 6 bases and J by 11 bases, with 22 bases between the two germline ends. The CDR3 spells CASRIQGLTPGELFF. The CDR3 bases are TGTGCCAGCAGGATACAGGGACTAACACCGGGCGAGCTGTTTTTT.

The chain has TRBV29-1 and TRBJ2-1; possible D gene TRBD2, 6 bases. The CDR3 runs 14 residues. CDR1 is SQVTM, CDR2 ANQGSEA, per germline. V was clipped by 7 bases and J by 7 bases, with 20 bases between them. CDR3 DNA sequence: TGCAGCGCGTTGGGGGGTCACCCTGGGAATGAGCAGTTCTTC. It is translated as CSALGGHPGNEQFF.

This clonotype came up a few times. The chain links TRBV6-8 to TRBJ2-7; tentatively, D is TRBD1 (5 bases). Trimming shortened V by 0 bases and J by 2 bases, and 20 bases separated the two germline ends. The germline V gene has CDR1 MNHGY and CDR2 SAAAGT. There are 18 residues in the CDR3. Written as DNA, the CDR3 is TGTGCCAGCAGTTACTCTCCACATCAGGGTAAAGGGACCTACGAGCAGTACTTC. This sequence encodes CASSYSPHQGKGTYEQYF.

Only a few counts were recorded for this clonotype. The V gene is TRBV4-1, the J gene TRBJ2-7; possibly TRBD1 or TRBD2 for D (5 bases each). The CDR3 is 15 amino acids. V was pared by 4 bases and J by 4 bases, with 17 bases between. Germline V CDR1 and CDR2: MGHRA, YSYEKL. The CDR3 DNA reads as TGCGCCAGCAGCCCAAGTGGGTCGGGGCAGTACGAGCAGTACTTC. Protein product: CASSPSGSGQYEQYF.

This clonotype was found many times. This chain connects TRBV7-2 to TRBJ1-1; 9 bases align to TRBD1. The CDR3 sequence is 14 residues long. Trimming removed 2 bases from V and 8 bases from J; junction bases left unmatched: 6. CDR1 is SGHTA and CDR2 is FQGNSA in the germline V gene. Written as DNA, the CDR3 is TGTGCCAGCAGCTTAAGGACAGGGGACCGAGAAGCTTTCTTT. It is translated as CASSLRTGDREAFF.

The V call is TRBV28, the J call TRBJ2-7, with a possible D match to TRBD2 (6 bases). The ends were cut back, 3 bases at V and 7 bases at J, with 16 bases in the middle. Germline assignment: CDR1 MDHEN and CDR2 SYDVKM. The CDR3 has 14 residues. The DNA of the CDR3 is TGTGCCAGCAGTTTGGAGGGGATAGGAGGTGAGCAGTACTTC. It is translated as CASSLEGIGGEQYF.

This clonotype was observed many times. The rearrangement uses TRBV7-9 and TRBJ2-7, with 8 bases matching TRBD1. This CDR3 region has 16 residues. J gave up 5 bases and V 7 bases, and 16 bases lay outside the gene matches. Germline assignment: CDR1 SEHNR and CDR2 FQNEAQ (reference sequence). DNA of the CDR3: TGTGCCAGCATCCTTAGAGATGGACAGGGTATCCACGAGCAGTACTTC. It specifies CASILRDGQGIHEQYF.

This clonotype was found a few times. CDR3 sequence: CAISEPGQSRFSGNTIYF. DNA for the CDR3: TGTGCCATCAGTGAGCCGGGACAGAGCCGCTTCTCTGGAAACACCATATATTTT. This chain connects TRBV10-3 to TRBJ1-3; 7 nucleotides match TRBD1. V shed 2 bases, J shed 0 bases, and the junction held 10 bases outside the gene matches. CDR3 size: 18 residues. CDR1 is ENHRY, CDR2 SYGVKD, per germline.

There are a few counts of this clonotype. J is TRBJ1-2 and V is TRBV14; D remains ambiguous. V was cut by 2 bases and J by 8 bases, with 12 bases left in between. CDR1 is SGHDN and CDR2 is FVKESK in the germline V gene. CDR3 length equals 13 residues. The CDR3 DNA sequence: TGTGCCAGCAGCCAAAGGGCCAGGAGGGGCTACACCTTC. This codes for CASSQRARRGYTF.

V gene TRBV4-1 combines with J gene TRBJ2-2, with a weak D call TRBD1 (5 bases). Between the trimmed V and J ends, which lost 6 bases and 7 bases, there was a span of 18 bases. Germline V CDR1 and CDR2: MGHRA, YSYEKL. The CDR3 spans 15 residues. CDR3 in DNA: TGCGCCAGCAGGCTCACATACCAGGGAAGCGGGGAGCTGTTTTTT. Protein product: CASRLTYQGSGELFF.

In its sample, this clonotype was seen a few times. This chain joins TRBV28 and TRBJ1-1; D is possibly TRBD1 (6 bases). Germline assignment: CDR1 MDHEN and CDR2 SYDVKM. CDR3 length equals 15 residues. Trimming removed 6 bases from V and 6 bases from J, with 20 bases in between. The CDR3 sequence is CASSTYPGHSAEAFF. CDR3 nucleotides: TGTGCCAGCAGCACATACCCGGGACATTCCGCTGAAGCTTTCTTT.

This clonotype showed up just once. The chain combines TRBV7-8 with TRBJ2-7, with D perhaps matching TRBD2 (6 bases). The CDR3 is 16 amino acids. Germline V CDR1 and CDR2: SGHVS, FQNEAQ. Trimming cost V 5 bases and J 0 bases, with 17 bases left between them. For the CDR3, the DNA is TGTGCCAGCAGCCCCTATGATCTGGGGGGCTCCTACGAGCAGTACTTC. It yields the protein CASSPYDLGGSYEQYF.

There are a few counts of this clonotype. The V call is TRBV7-6, the J call TRBJ1-6; D is undetermined. V was shortened by 5 bases and J by 7 bases, with 12 bases between the two germline ends. The V gene's germline CDR1 is SGHVS and CDR2 FNYEAQ. This CDR3 comprises 14 residues. CDR3 loop: CASSPPAGNSPLHF. In DNA, the CDR3 is TGTGCCAGCAGCCCCCCAGCCGGGAATTCACCCCTCCACTTT.

Concerning this clonotype itself: A junction end diverges from the germline sequence, so it may reflect a read error. The chain combines TRBV7-8 with TRBJ2-1, with TRBD2 as a possible D gene (6 bases). The CDR3 covers 15 residues. Per germline, CDR1 SGHVS and CDR2 FQNEAQ. The CDR3 region has the DNA TGTGCCAGCAGCTCCTGGGGTAGCGGCTACAATGAGCCGTTCTTC. Its protein is CASSSWGSGYNEPFF.

This clonotype was counted between two and nine times. This chain connects TRBV28 to TRBJ2-1; the D gene is possibly TRBD1 (5 bases). Trimming removed 5 bases at V and 10 bases at J, with 15 bases between. This CDR3 is 13 amino acids long. Germline V gene data show CDR1 as MDHEN and CDR2 as SYDVKM. CDR3 bases: TGTGCCAGCAGTATTACAGGAACTGGGGAGCAGTTCTTC. This codes for CASSITGTGEQFF.

The chain recombines TRBV19 with TRBJ2-3; 7 bases are shared with TRBD1. V shed 6 bases and J 2 bases; nucleotides not matched to a gene: 20. The CDR3 has 19 amino acids. Germline loops: CDR1 LNHDA, CDR2 SQIVND (reference sequence). Here the CDR3 DNA reads TGTGCCAGTAGCCCTGGGGTCCAGGGGGTCCTCGGTTTCACAGATACGCAGTATTTT. Amino acids: CASSPGVQGVLGFTDTQYF. Variable domain in full (rest from reference TRBV19 and TRBJ2-3): DGGITQSPKYLFRKEGQNVTLSCEQNLNHDAMYWYRQDPGQGLRLIYYSQIVNDFQKGDIAEGYSVSREKKESFPLTVTSAQKNPTAFYLCASSPGVQGVLGFTDTQYFGPGTRLTVL.

This clonotype occurred a few times. The chain carries TRBV5-1 and TRBJ2-1, with 9 nucleotides matching TRBD2. V gave up 3 bases and J gave up 6 bases; unmatched junction bases: 7. The CDR3 contains 15 residues. Germline V gene sequence: CDR1 SGHRS, CDR2 YFSETQ. This CDR3 is CASSWSGGQLNEQFF. The CDR3 DNA follows: TGCGCCAGCAGCTGGAGCGGGGGGCAGCTCAATGAGCAGTTCTTC.

V and J are TRBV28 and TRBJ2-1; 9 bases map to TRBD2. The CDR3 totals 16 residues. Germline V gene sequence: CDR1 MDHEN, CDR2 SYDVKM. V lost 2 bases to trimming and J lost 8 bases; unmatched junction nucleotides: 10. The CDR3 coding sequence is TGTGCCAGCAGTTTAGATGGAACGGGACTAGCATATGAGCAGTTCTTC. Protein: CASSLDGTGLAYEQFF. Looking up the rest from reference TRBV28 and TRBJ2-1 gives the full variable domain: DVKVTQSSRYLVKRTGEKVFLECVQDMDHENMFWYRQDPGLGLRLIYFSYDVKMKEKGDIPEGYSVSREKKERFSLILESASTNQTSMYLCASSLDGTGLAYEQFFGPGTRLTVL.